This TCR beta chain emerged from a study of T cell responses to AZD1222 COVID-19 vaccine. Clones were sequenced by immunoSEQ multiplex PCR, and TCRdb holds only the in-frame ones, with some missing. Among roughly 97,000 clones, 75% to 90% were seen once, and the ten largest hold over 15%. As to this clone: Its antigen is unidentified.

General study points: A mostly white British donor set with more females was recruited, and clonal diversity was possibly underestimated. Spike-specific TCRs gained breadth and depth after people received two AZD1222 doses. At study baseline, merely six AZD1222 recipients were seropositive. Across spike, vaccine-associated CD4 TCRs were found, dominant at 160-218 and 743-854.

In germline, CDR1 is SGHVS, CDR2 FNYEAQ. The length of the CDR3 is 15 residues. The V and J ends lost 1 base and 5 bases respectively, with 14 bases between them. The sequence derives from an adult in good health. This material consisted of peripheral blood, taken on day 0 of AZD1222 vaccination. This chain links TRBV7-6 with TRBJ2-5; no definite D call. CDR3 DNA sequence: TGTGCCAGCAGCTTAGGGACCCAAATCCGGGAGACCCAGTACTTC. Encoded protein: CASSLGTQIRETQYF. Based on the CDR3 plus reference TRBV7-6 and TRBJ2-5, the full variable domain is GAGVSQSPRYKVTKRGQDVALRCDPISGHVSLYWYRQALGQGPEFLTYFNYEAQQDKSGLPNDRFSAERPEGSISTLTIQRTEQRDSAMYRCASSLGTQIRETQYFGPGTRLLVL.